A single T cell receptor beta chain is shown here with its context. The antigen is unknown. The data belong to a study of graft-versus-host responses after intestinal transplantation. Study context: For approximately three years after anti-thymocyte globulin induction, all recipients took tacrolimus and steroids. Study-wide results and limits: Some GvH clones appeared in ileal mucosa or blood before recipient bone marrow.

The CDR3 contains 11 residues. Germline loops: CDR1 MDHEN, CDR2 SYDVKM. V lost 5 bases and J 10 bases, leaving 9 bases between the germline ends. Produced via immunoSEQ multiplex PCR; TCRdb's table is partial and in-frame only. In the table there are about 16,000 clones, roughly 88% of which are singletons. The genes are TRBV28 and TRBJ2-1; D is undetermined. Specimen: PBMCs, collected about 110 days after intestinal transplant. The TCR comes from a human patient who received an intestinal transplant, so some T cells may come from the graft donor. The CDR3 loop is CASSASGEQFF. The CDR3 DNA is TGTGCCAGCAGTGCCTCCGGGGAGCAGTTCTTC.